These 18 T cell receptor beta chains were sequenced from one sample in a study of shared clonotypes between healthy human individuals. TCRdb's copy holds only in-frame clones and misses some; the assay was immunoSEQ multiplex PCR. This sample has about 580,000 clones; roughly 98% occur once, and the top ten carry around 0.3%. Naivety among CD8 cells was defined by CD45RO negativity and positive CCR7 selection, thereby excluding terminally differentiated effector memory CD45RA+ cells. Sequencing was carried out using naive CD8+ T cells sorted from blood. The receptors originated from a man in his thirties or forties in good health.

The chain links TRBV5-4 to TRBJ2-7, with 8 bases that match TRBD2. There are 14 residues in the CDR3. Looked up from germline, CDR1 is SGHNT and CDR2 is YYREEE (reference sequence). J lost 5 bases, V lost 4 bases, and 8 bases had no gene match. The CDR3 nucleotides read TGTGCCAGCAGCGACCCCGGGGGGGGACACGAGCAGTACTTC. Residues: CASSDPGGGHEQYF.

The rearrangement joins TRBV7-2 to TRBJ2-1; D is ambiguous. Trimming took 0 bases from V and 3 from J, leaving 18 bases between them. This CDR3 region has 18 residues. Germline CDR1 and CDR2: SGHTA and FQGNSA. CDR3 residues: CASSLAVRSALFYNEQFF. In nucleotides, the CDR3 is TGTGCCAGCAGCTTAGCAGTCCGCAGCGCCTTATTCTACAATGAGCAGTTCTTC.

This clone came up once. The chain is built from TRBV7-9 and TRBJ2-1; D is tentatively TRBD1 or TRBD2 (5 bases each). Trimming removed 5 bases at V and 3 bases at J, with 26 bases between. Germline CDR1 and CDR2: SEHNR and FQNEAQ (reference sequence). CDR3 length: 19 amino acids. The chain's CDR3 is CASSPRQSMGLGGYNEQFF. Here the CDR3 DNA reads TGTGCCAGCAGCCCTAGACAGTCCATGGGGCTTGGAGGCTACAATGAGCAGTTCTTC.

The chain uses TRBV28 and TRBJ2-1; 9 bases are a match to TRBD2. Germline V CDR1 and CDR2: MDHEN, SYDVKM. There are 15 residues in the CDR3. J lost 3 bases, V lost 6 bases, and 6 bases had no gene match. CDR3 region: CASSRIAGVYNEQFF. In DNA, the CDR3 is TGTGCCAGCAGCCGTATAGCGGGAGTCTACAATGAGCAGTTCTTC.

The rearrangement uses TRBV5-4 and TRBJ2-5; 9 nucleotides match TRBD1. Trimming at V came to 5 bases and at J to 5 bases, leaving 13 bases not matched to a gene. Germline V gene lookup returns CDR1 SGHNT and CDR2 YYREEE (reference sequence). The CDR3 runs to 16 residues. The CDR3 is CASSLRHRGQRETQYF. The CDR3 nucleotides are TGTGCCAGCAGTTTACGCCACAGGGGGCAGAGGGAGACCCAGTACTTC.

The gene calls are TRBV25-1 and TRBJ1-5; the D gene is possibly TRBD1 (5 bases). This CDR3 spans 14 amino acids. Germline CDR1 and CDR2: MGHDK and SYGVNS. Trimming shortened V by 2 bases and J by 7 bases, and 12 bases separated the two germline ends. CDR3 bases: TGTGCCAGCAGTGAAAGAGGGGAGGGGCAGCCCCAGCATTTT. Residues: CASSERGEGQPQHF.

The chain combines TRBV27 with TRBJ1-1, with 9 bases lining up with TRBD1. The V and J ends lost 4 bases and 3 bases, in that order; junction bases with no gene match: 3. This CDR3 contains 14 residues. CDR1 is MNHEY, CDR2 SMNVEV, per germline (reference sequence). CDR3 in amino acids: CASSSQGADTEAFF. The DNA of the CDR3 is TGTGCCAGCAGTTCACAGGGGGCCGACACTGAAGCTTTCTTT.

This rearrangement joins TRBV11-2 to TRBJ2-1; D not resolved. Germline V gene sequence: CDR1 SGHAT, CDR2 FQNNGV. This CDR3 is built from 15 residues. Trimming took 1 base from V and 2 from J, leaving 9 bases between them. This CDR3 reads CASSLVVSPYNEQFF. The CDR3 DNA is TGTGCCAGCAGCTTAGTCGTGAGCCCCTACAATGAGCAGTTCTTC.

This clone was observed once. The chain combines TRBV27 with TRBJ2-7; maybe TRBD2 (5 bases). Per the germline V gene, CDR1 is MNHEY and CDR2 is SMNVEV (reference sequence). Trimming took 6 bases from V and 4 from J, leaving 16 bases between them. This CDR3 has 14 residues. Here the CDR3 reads CASSPTRGLYEQYF. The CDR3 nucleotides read TGTGCCAGCAGCCCGACGCGCGGACTGTACGAGCAGTACTTC.

For the CDR3, the DNA is TGTGCCAGCAGCTCCATCACTAGCGGGATCTACAATGAGCAGTTCTTC. It specifies CASSSITSGIYNEQFF. The chain recombines TRBV13 with TRBJ2-1, with 10 bases that match TRBD2. This CDR3 is 16 amino acids long. Looked up from germline, CDR1 is PRHDT and CDR2 is FYEKMQ (reference sequence). Unmatched junction bases numbered 6, after V lost 4 bases and J lost 3 bases.

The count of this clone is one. The CDR3 loop is CASSSTGTGETQYF. The CDR3 nucleotides read TGTGCCAGCAGCTCTACCGGGACAGGGGAGACCCAGTACTTC. The rearrangement joins TRBV7-9 to TRBJ2-5, with 9 bases identical to TRBD1. The CDR3 runs to 14 residues. Germline values: CDR1 SEHNR, CDR2 FQNEAQ (reference sequence). Losses at the gene ends were 4 bases for V and 5 bases for J; bases not matched to a gene: 5.

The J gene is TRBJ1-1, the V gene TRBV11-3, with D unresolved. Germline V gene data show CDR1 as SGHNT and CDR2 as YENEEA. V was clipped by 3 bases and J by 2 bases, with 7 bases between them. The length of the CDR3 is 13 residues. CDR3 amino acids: CASSFGDNTEAFF. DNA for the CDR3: TGTGCCAGCAGCTTCGGGGATAACACTGAAGCTTTCTTT.

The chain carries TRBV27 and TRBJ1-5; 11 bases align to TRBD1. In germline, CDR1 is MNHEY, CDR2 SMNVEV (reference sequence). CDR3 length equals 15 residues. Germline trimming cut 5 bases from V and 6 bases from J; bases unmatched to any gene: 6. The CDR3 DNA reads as TGTGCCAGCAGTATCGGACAGGGGGCGAGTCAGCCCCAGCATTTT. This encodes CASSIGQGASQPQHF.

CDR3 DNA: TGTGCCAGCAGCGTAGCCGGGACCAATCAGCCCCAGCATTTT. Translation gives CASSVAGTNQPQHF. The chain employs TRBV9 and TRBJ1-5; D is possibly TRBD1 (5 bases). V lost 0 bases to trimming and J lost 3 bases, with 7 bases between them. Germline V gives CDR1 SGDLS, CDR2 YYNGEE. The CDR3 is made up of 14 amino acids. The entire variable domain, with the rest obtained from reference TRBV9 and TRBJ1-5, is as follows: DSGVTQTPKHLITATGQRVTLRCSPRSGDLSVYWYQQSLDQGLQFLIQYYNGEERAKGNILERFSAQQFPDLHSELNLSSLELGDSALYFCASSVAGTNQPQHFGDGTRLSIL.

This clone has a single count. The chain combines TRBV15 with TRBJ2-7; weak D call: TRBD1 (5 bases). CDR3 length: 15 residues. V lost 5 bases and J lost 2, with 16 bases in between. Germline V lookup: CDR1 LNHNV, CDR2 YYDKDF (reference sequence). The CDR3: CATSLGAGLTYEQYF. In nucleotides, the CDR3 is TGTGCCACCAGCCTTGGGGCAGGGCTAACCTACGAGCAGTACTTC.

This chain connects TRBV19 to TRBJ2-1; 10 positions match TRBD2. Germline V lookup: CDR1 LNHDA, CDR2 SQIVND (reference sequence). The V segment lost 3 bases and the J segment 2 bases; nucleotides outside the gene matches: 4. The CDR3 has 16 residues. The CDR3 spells CASSMRAGGAYNEQFF. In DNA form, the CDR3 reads TGTGCCAGTAGTATGAGAGCGGGAGGGGCCTACAATGAGCAGTTCTTC.

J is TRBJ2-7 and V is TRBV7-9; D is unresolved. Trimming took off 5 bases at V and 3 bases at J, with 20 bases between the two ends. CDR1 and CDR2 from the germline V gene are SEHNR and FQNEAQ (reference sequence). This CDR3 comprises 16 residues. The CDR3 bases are TGTGCCAGCAGCGGCGGTGAAGCCATCGATTTCTACGAGCAGTACTTC. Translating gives CASSGGEAIDFYEQYF. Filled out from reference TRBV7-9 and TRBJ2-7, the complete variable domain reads DTGVSQNPRHKITKRGQNVTFRCDPISEHNRLYWYRQTLGQGPEFLTYFQNEAQLEKSRLLSDRFSAERPKGSFSTLEIQRTEQGDSAMYLCASSGGEAIDFYEQYFGPGTRLTVT.

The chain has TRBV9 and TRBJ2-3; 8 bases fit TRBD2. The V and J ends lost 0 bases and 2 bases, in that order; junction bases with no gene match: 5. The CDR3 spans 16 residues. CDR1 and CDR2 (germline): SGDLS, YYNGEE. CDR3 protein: CASSVAGGLDTDTQYF. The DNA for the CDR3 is TGTGCCAGCAGCGTAGCGGGGGGGCTAGACACAGATACGCAGTATTTT. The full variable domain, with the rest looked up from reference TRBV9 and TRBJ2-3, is DSGVTQTPKHLITATGQRVTLRCSPRSGDLSVYWYQQSLDQGLQFLIQYYNGEERAKGNILERFSAQQFPDLHSELNLSSLELGDSALYFCASSVAGGLDTDTQYFGPGTRLTVL.